This is a list of T cell receptor beta chains from one sample in a study of T cell responses to AZD1222 COVID-19 vaccine. Clones were sequenced by immunoSEQ multiplex PCR, and TCRdb holds only the in-frame ones, with some missing. Of about 49,000 clones listed, roughly three quarters are singletons. Source: peripheral blood, taken on day 0 of MenACWY control vaccination. All receptors derive from an adult in good health. Both conserved end residues are part of each CDR3. D genes are given only for firm matches. Some rows have no size entry. The others give once, few or many, or a class for an expanded clone.

abundance,j_gene,d_gene,v_gene,CDR3aa,CDR3nt
NA,TRBJ2-5,NA,TRBV3-1/TRBV3-2,CASVGTGTSQYF,TGTGCCAGCGTCGGGACGGGGACGTCCCAGTACTTC
NA,TRBJ2-1,NA,TRBV5-1,CASSPQSGGSSYNEQFF,TGCGCCAGCAGCCCTCAGTCAGGGGGGAGCTCCTACAATGAGCAGTTCTTC
NA,TRBJ2-1,NA,TRBV19,CASTSGGNYNEQFF,NA
NA,TRBJ1-1,NA,TRBV18,CASSPGRSPMNTEAFF,TGTGCCAGCTCACCGGGCAGGTCACCCATGAACACTGAAGCTTTCTTT
NA,TRBJ2-1,NA,TRBV6-4,CASSDEASANEQFF,TGTGCCAGCAGTGACGAGGCTAGCGCAAATGAGCAGTTCTTC
NA,TRBJ1-1,NA,TRBV2,CASSPLGRTEAFF,TGTGCCAGCAGTCCGCTGGGGCGGACTGAAGCTTTCTTT
NA,TRBJ1-5,TRBD1,TRBV19,CASVEGQGSNQPQHF,TGTGCCAGTGTCGAGGGACAGGGGAGTAATCAGCCCCAGCATTTT
NA,TRBJ1-2,NA,TRBV27,CASSPGLGGDYGYTF,TGTGCCAGCAGTCCGGGCCTGGGAGGGGACTATGGCTACACCTTC
NA,TRBJ2-3,TRBD2,TRBV7-6,CASSLALGGGSTDTQYF,TGTGCCAGCAGCTTAGCGCTCGGGGGGGGAAGCACAGATACGCAGTATTTT
NA,TRBJ1-1,NA,TRBV5-1,CASSFNTGPEAFF,TGCGCCAGCAGCTTTAACACAGGGCCTGAAGCTTTCTTT
NA,TRBJ2-3,NA,TRBV6-4,CATSKVGGATDTQYF,TGTGCCACCTCCAAGGTGGGGGGGGCGACAGATACGCAGTATTTT
NA,TRBJ1-3,NA,TRBV5-1,CASSLQGTSGNTIYF,TGCGCCAGCAGCTTGCAGGGCACCTCTGGAAACACCATATATTTT
NA,TRBJ2-2,TRBD2,TRBV4-2,CASSRQRGANTGELFF,TGTGCCAGCAGCCGGCAGCGGGGGGCGAACACCGGGGAGCTGTTTTTT
NA,TRBJ1-2,NA,TRBV2,CASTEVSRGGYTF,TGTGCCAGCACCGAGGTATCAAGGGGTGGCTACACCTTC
once,TRBJ2-1,NA,TRBV5-5,CASTPGNNEQFF,TGTGCCAGCACCCCGGGTAACAATGAGCAGTTCTTC
NA,TRBJ2-3,TRBD2,TRBV5-3,CARPSGGVIDTQYF,TGTGCCAGACCCAGTGGGGGGGTTATAGATACGCAGTATTTT
few,TRBJ1-1,NA,TRBV12-5,CASGLVQGGNTEAFF,TGTGCTAGTGGTTTGGTACAGGGCGGGAACACTGAAGCTTTCTTT
once,TRBJ1-5,NA,TRBV6-6,CASWGASNQPQHF,TGTGCCAGCTGGGGGGCGAGCAATCAGCCCCAGCATTTT
once,TRBJ1-3,NA,TRBV3-1/TRBV3-2,CAAGLSGNTIYF,TGTGCCGCGGGGCTCTCTGGAAACACCATATATTTT
NA,TRBJ2-2,TRBD2,TRBV30,CAWSEGLAGRTGELFF,TGTGCCTGGAGCGAGGGACTAGCGGGAAGGACCGGGGAGCTGTTTTTT
NA,TRBJ1-6,NA,TRBV3-1/TRBV3-2,CASSLPGHSPLHF,TGTGCCAGCAGCCTCCCAGGTCATTCACCCCTCCACTTT
NA,TRBJ1-2,NA,TRBV19,CASSRPAETNYGYTF,TGTGCCAGTAGTAGGCCGGCAGAAACTAACTATGGCTACACCTTC
NA,TRBJ1-5,TRBD1,TRBV27,CASSRIQQGTRSNQPQHF,TGTGCCAGCAGTCGAATCCAACAGGGGACCCGGAGCAATCAGCCCCAGCATTTT
NA,TRBJ1-1,NA,TRBV7-9,CASSLSGLLTEAFF,TGTGCCAGCAGCTTATCGGGACTGTTAACTGAAGCTTTCTTT
NA,TRBJ2-3,TRBD2,TRBV3-1/TRBV3-2,CASSHLGTSGGAGTDTQYF,TGTGCCAGCAGCCACCTCGGGACTAGCGGGGGGGCTGGCACAGATACGCAGTATTTT
NA,TRBJ1-1,NA,TRBV19,CASSIDALNTEAFF,TGTGCCAGTAGTATCGACGCGCTGAACACTGAAGCTTTCTTT
NA,TRBJ2-3,NA,TRBV6-5,CASSNREPTDTQYF,TGTGCCAGCAGTAACAGGGAACCCACAGATACGCAGTATTTT
NA,TRBJ1-1,NA,TRBV28,CASSPPGQVEAFF,TGTGCCAGCAGTCCACCCGGACAAGTTGAAGCTTTCTTT
NA,TRBJ1-1,TRBD1,TRBV28,CASSQTGGGTEAFF,TGTGCCAGCAGTCAGACAGGGGGGGGAACTGAAGCTTTCTTT
NA,TRBJ2-3,TRBD2,TRBV18,CASSPELAGGVFSTDTQYF,TGTGCCAGCTCACCAGAACTAGCGGGAGGGGTTTTCAGCACAGATACGCAGTATTTT
NA,TRBJ2-5,NA,TRBV6-5,CASSSDRQGTQYF,TGTGCCAGCAGTTCGGACCGACAAGGGACCCAGTACTTC
NA,TRBJ1-2,NA,TRBV30,CAWSSSNTNYGYTF,TGTGCCTGGAGTTCGAGTAACACTAACTATGGCTACACCTTC
NA,TRBJ1-2,NA,TRBV19,CASRTANYGYTF,TGTGCCAGTAGGACAGCGAACTATGGCTACACCTTC
NA,TRBJ1-2,NA,TRBV24-1,CATSDPDRDYGYTF,TGTGCCACCAGTGATCCTGACAGAGACTATGGCTACACCTTC
NA,TRBJ2-5,NA,TRBV28,CASSLWGGTLVETQYF,TGTGCCAGCAGTTTATGGGGGGGAACCTTAGTGGAGACCCAGTACTTC
NA,TRBJ1-1,NA,TRBV5-1,CASSFGGLNTEAFF,TGCGCCAGCAGCTTCGGGGGCCTGAACACTGAAGCTTTCTTT
NA,TRBJ2-7,NA,TRBV28,CASSPLIDRGILSYEQYF,TGTGCCAGCAGTCCTCTCATCGATAGAGGGATACTCTCCTACGAGCAGTACTTC
few,TRBJ2-5,TRBD2,TRBV7-2,CASSPSRGGWAETQYF,TGTGCCAGCAGCCCAAGCCGGGGGGGCTGGGCAGAGACCCAGTACTTC
NA,TRBJ1-6,TRBD1,TRBV30,CAWSFRTGGSPLHF,TGTGCCTGGAGTTTCAGGACAGGGGGCTCACCCCTCCACTTT
NA,TRBJ1-3,NA,TRBV7-8,CASSLGPLSGNTIYF,TGTGCCAGCAGCCTCGGACCACTCTCTGGAAACACCATATATTTT
NA,TRBJ1-2,NA,TRBV5-1,CASRLEPGVSNYGYTF,TGCGCCAGCAGGTTGGAACCCGGCGTGAGTAACTATGGCTACACCTTC
NA,TRBJ2-2,NA,TRBV9,CASSRGGLGTGELFF,TGTGCCAGCAGCCGTGGGGGGCTGGGGACCGGGGAGCTGTTTTTT
NA,TRBJ2-4,TRBD1,TRBV2,CASSGDRGQAKNIQYF,TGTGCCAGCAGTGGGGACAGGGGACAAGCCAAAAACATTCAGTACTTC
NA,TRBJ2-5,TRBD1,TRBV12-3/TRBV12-4,CASSLGQGETQYF,TGTGCCAGCAGTTTGGGACAGGGGGAGACCCAGTACTTC
NA,TRBJ2-7,TRBD1,TRBV15,CATSRDRGYEQYF,TGTGCCACCAGCCGGGACAGGGGCTACGAGCAGTACTTC
few,TRBJ2-5,NA,TRBV10-1,CASSDGVSGETQYF,TGCGCCAGCAGTGATGGTGTTTCAGGAGAGACCCAGTACTTC
few,TRBJ2-1,TRBD2,TRBV7-8,CASSLNPGLAGNEQFF,TGTGCCAGCAGCTTAAATCCGGGACTAGCGGGGAATGAGCAGTTCTTC
NA,TRBJ2-3,TRBD1,TRBV27,CASSRQGEDTQYF,TGTGCCAGCAGTCGCCAGGGGGAAGATACGCAGTATTTT
NA,TRBJ2-1,TRBD1,TRBV9,CASSDGQGANEQFF,TGTGCCAGCAGCGACGGACAGGGGGCAAATGAGCAGTTCTTC
NA,TRBJ2-1,NA,TRBV11-2,CASSRAYNEQFF,TGTGCCAGCAGCCGCGCGTACAATGAGCAGTTCTTC
NA,TRBJ2-6,TRBD1,TRBV5-1,CASSLGGTGGRRANVLTF,TGCGCCAGCAGCCTTGGCGGGACAGGGGGGAGGCGGGCCAACGTCCTGACTTTC
once,TRBJ1-4,NA,TRBV7-9,CASSRGHDKTTNEKLFF,TGTGCCAGCAGCCGTGGACACGACAAAACAACTAATGAAAAACTGTTTTTT
NA,TRBJ1-1,NA,TRBV5-1,CASSSAGTGNTEAFF,TGCGCCAGCAGTTCCGCCGGGACGGGGAACACTGAAGCTTTCTTT
NA,TRBJ1-3,NA,TRBV27,CASSYNPWSGNTIYF,TGTGCCAGCAGTTATAATCCATGGTCCGGAAACACCATATATTTT
NA,TRBJ2-7,NA,TRBV27,CASRDSGGAWTPTYEQYF,TGTGCCAGCAGAGACAGTGGGGGGGCGTGGACTCCTACCTACGAGCAGTACTTC